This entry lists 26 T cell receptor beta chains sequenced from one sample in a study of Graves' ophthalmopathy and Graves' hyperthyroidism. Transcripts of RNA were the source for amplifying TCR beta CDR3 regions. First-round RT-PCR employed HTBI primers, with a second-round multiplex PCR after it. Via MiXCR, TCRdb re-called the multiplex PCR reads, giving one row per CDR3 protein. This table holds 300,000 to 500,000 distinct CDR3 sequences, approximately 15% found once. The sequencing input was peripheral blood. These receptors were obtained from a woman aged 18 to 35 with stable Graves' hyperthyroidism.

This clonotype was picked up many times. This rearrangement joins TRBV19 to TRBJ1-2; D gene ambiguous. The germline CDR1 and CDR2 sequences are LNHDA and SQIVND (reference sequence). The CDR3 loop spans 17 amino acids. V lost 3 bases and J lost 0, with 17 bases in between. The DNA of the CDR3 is TGTGCCAGTAGTATCGCGTGGGAGAACAGAGCTAACTATGGCTACACCTTC. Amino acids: CASSIAWENRANYGYTF.

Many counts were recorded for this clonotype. The CDR3 loop is CATSRVTGEAGELFF. CDR3 DNA sequence: TGTGCCACCAGCAGAGTTACAGGGGAGGCCGGGGAGCTGTTTTTT. This sequence joins TRBV15 and TRBJ2-2, with D possibly TRBD1 on 7 matching bases. The CDR3 loop spans 15 amino acids. CDR1 LNHNV and CDR2 YYDKDF come from the germline V gene (reference sequence). Trimming took 1 base from V and 6 from J, leaving 12 bases between them.

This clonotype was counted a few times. The CDR3 DNA is TGTGCTAGTTTGTTCCTGAACACCGGGGAGCTGTTTTTT. Translation: CASLFLNTGELFF. The chain joins TRBV12-5 to TRBJ2-2; D is unresolved. Germline V lookup: CDR1 LGHNT, CDR2 FRNRAP. Trimming removed 8 bases from V and 1 base from J, with 8 bases in between. This CDR3 spans 13 amino acids.

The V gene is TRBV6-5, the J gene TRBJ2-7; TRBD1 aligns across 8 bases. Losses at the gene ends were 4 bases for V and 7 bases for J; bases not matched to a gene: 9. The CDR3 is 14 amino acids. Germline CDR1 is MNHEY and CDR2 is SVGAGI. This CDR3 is CASSSTGGSGEQYF. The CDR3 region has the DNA TGTGCCAGCAGTTCCACAGGGGGTTCAGGGGAGCAGTACTTC.

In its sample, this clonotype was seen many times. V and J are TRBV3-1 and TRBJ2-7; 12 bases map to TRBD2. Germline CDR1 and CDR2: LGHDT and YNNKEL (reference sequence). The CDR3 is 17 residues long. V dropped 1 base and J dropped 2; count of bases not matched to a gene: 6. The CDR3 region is CASSQGLAGANPYEQYF. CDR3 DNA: TGTGCCAGCAGCCAAGGACTAGCGGGGGCCAACCCCTACGAGCAGTACTTC.

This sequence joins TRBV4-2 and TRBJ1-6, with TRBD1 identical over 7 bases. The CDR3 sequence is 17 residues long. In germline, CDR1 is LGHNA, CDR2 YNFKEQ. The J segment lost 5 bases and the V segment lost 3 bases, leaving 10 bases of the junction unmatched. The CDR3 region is CASSHDPGTADNSPLHF. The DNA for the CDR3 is TGTGCCAGCAGCCATGATCCCGGGACAGCGGATAATTCACCCCTCCACTTT.

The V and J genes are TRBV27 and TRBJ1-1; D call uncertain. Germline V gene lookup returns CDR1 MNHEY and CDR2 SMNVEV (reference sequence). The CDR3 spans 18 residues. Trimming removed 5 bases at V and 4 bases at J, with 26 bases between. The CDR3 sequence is CASSLTQGPREVSTEAFF. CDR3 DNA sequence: TGTGCCAGCAGTCTCACCCAAGGCCCTCGGGAAGTGAGCACTGAAGCTTTCTTT.

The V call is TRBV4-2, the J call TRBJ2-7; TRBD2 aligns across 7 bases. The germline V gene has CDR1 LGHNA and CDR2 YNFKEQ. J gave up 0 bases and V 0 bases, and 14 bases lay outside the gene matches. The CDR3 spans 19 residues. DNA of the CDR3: TGTGCCAGCAGCCAAGATCAGAGCGCTAGCGGCCTACTCTCCTACGAGCAGTACTTC. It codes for CASSQDQSASGLLSYEQYF.

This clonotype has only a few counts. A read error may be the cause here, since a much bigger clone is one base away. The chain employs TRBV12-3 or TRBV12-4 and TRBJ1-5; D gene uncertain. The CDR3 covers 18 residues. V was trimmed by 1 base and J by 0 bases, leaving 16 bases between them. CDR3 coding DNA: TGTGCCAGCAGTTTAGTTACCCCCCTGCGGAGTAGCAATCAGCCCCAGCATTTT. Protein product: CASSLVTPLRSSNQPQHF.

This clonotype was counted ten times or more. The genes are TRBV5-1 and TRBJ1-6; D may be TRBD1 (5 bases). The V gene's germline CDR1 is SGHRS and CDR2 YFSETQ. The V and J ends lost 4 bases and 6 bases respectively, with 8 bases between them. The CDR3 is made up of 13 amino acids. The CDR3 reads CASSPGLNSPLHF. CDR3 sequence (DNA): TGCGCCAGCAGCCCGGGACTTAATTCACCCCTCCACTTT.

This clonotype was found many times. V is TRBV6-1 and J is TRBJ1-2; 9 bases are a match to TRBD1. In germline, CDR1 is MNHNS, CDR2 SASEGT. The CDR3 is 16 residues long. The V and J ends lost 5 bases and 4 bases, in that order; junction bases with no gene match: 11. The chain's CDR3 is CASSKGQGILSYGYTF. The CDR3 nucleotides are TGTGCCAGCAGTAAGGGACAGGGAATCTTAAGCTATGGCTACACCTTC.

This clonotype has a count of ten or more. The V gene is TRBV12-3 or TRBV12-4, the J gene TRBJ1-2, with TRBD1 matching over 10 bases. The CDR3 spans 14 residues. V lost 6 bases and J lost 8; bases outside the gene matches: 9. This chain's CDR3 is CASRTGQGVKGYTF. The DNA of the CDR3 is TGTGCCAGCAGGACCGGACAGGGGGTTAAGGGCTACACCTTC.

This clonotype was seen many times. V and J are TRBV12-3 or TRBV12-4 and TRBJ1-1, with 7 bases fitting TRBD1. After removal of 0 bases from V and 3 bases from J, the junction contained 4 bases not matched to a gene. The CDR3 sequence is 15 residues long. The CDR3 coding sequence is TGTGCCAGCAGTTTAGCGGCAGGGGGTGACACTGAAGCTTTCTTT. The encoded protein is CASSLAAGGDTEAFF.

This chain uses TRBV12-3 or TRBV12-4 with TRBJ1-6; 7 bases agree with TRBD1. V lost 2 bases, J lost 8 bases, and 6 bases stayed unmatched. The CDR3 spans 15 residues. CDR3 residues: CASSLRGTGDSPLHF. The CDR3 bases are TGTGCCAGCAGTTTACGGGGAACAGGGGATTCACCCCTCCACTTT.

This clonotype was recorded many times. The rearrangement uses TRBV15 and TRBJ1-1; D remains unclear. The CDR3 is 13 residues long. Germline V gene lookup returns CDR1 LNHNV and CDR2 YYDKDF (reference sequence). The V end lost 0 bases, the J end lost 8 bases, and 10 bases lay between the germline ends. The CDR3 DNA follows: TGTGCCACCAGCAGAGATCTCACAGAGGAAGCTTTCTTT. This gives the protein CATSRDLTEEAFF.

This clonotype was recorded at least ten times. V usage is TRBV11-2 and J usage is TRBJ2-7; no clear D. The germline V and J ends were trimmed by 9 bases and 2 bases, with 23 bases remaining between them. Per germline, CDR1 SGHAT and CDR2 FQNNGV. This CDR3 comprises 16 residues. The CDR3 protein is CASSGSASDGAYEQYF. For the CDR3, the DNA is TGTGCCAGTTCTGGTTCGGCCTCGGACGGCGCCTACGAGCAGTACTTC.

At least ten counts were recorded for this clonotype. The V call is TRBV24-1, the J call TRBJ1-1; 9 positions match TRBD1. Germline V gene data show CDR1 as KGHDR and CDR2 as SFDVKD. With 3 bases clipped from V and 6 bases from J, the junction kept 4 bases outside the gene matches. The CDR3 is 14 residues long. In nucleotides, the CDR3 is TGTGCCACCAGTGATCCTACAGGGGGCTCTGAAGCTTTCTTT. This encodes CATSDPTGGSEAFF.

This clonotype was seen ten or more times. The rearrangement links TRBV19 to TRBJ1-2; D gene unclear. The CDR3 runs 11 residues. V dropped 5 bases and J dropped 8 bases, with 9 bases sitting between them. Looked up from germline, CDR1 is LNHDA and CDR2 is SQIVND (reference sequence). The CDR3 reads CASSYAGGYTF. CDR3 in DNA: TGTGCCAGTAGTTACGCAGGAGGCTACACCTTC.

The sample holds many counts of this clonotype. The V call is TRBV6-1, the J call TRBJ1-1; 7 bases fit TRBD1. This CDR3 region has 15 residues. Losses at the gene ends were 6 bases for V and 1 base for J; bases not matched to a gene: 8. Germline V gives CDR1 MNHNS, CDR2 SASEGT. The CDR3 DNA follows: TGTGCCAGCAGCGACCCACAGGGGACGAACACTGAAGCTTTCTTT. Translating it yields CASSDPQGTNTEAFF.

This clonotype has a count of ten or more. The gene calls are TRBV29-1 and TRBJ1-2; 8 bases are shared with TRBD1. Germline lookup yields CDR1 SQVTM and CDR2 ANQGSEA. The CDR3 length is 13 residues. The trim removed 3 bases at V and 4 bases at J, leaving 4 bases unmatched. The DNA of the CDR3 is TGCAGCGTTGACCGGCAGGGGGCCTATGGCTACACCTTC. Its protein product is CSVDRQGAYGYTF.

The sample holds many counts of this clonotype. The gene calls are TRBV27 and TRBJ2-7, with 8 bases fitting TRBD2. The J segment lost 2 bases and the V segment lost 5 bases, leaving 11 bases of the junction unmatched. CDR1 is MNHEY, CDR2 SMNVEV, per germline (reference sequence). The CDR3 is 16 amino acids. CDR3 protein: CASSPGLGIGAYEQYF. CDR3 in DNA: TGTGCCAGCAGTCCGGGACTAGGGATCGGGGCCTACGAGCAGTACTTC.

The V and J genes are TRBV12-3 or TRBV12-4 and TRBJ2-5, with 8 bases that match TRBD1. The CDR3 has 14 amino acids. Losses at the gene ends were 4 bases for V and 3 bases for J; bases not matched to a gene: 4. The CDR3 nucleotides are TGTGCCAGCAGTTACCGACAGGGGAAAGAGACCCAGTACTTC. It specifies CASSYRQGKETQYF.

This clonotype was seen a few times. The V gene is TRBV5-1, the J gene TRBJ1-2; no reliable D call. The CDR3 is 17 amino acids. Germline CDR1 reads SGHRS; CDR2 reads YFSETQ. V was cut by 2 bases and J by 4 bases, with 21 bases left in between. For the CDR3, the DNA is TGCGCCAGCAGCTTATTGCCCGCAGAGACACGCTTCTATGGCTACACCTTC. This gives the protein CASSLLPAETRFYGYTF. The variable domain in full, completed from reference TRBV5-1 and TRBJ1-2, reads KAGVTQTPRYLIKTRGQQVTLSCSPISGHRSVSWYQQTPGQGLQFLFEYFSETQRNKGNFPGRFSGRQFSNSRSEMNVSTLELGDSALYLCASSLLPAETRFYGYTFGSGTRLTVV.

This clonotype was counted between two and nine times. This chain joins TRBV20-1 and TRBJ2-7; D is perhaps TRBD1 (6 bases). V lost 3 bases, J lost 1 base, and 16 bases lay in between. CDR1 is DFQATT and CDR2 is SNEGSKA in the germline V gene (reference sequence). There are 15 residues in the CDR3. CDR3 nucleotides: TGCAGTGCTAGGGAACACCGAAGGGGGTCCTACGAGCAGTACTTC. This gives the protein CSAREHRRGSYEQYF.

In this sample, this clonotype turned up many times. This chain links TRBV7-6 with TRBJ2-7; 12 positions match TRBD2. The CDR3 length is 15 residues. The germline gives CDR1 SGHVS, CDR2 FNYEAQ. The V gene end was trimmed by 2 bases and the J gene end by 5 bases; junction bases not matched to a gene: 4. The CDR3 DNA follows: TGTGCCAGCAGCTTACTAGCGGGGGGGCCGGACGAGCAGTACTTC. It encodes CASSLLAGGPDEQYF.

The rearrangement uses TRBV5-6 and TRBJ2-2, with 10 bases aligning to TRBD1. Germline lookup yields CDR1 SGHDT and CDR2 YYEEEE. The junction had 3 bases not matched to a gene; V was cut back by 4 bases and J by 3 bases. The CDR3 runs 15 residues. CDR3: CASSRDRGYTGELFF. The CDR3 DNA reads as TGTGCCAGCAGCCGGGACAGGGGTTACACCGGGGAGCTGTTTTTT.